This T cell receptor (beta chain) was profiled in a study of immune evolution from preneoplasia to lung adenocarcinoma. Study observations and caveats: Top clone share appeared to fall from AAH through AIS, MIA, adenocarcinoma.

Notes on this clone: What it recognizes is unknown.

Measured with immunoSEQ multiplex PCR; TCRdb has only the in-frame clones, and not every one. The table lists approximately 4,900 clones, 85% to 90% of them singletons. Germline loops: CDR1 GTSNPN, CDR2 SVGIG (reference sequence). The CDR3 runs to 13 residues. Trimming took off 3 bases at V and 4 bases at J, with 9 bases between the two ends. After pathologic assessment, macro-dissection selected premalignant or tumor cells for extraction. Sample: FFPE atypical adenomatous hyperplasia tissue from the lung. Documented subset: atypical adenomatous hyperplasia (AAH), lung preneoplasia. The gene calls are TRBV30 and TRBJ1-4; tentative D call: TRBD1 (6 bases). This sequence originates from a person between 70 and 80 years old with lung adenocarcinoma. The DNA of the CDR3 is TGTGCCTGGAGAGGACAGCATAATGAAAAACTGTTTTTT. Translated, it gives CAWRGQHNEKLFF.